The 7 T cell receptor beta chains given below trace back to one sample, sequenced in a study of regulatory T cells in long-lasting Graves disease. The time point denotes: newly diagnosed GD, antithyroid drugs for less than 3 months. The TCR library used RNA extracted from PBMCs. With iRepertoire HTBI primers and Arm-PCR of CDR3 regions, TCR beta libraries were built. TCRdb reprocessed the multiplex PCR reads via MiXCR and lists one record per CDR3 protein. The sample shows around 320,000 distinct CDR3 sequences, over 15% of them seen only once. The sample was also linked to a second study, of T cells in Graves' hyperthyroidism and ophthalmopathy.

The specimen was peripheral blood mononuclear cells (PBMCs), collected at new diagnosis, from a patient treated with antithyroid drugs. These receptors were obtained from a man aged 35 to 55 with Graves disease.

The sample holds many counts of this clonotype. This chain uses TRBV11-3 with TRBJ2-2, with 7 bases matching TRBD2. There are 16 residues in the CDR3. The junction had 6 bases not matched to a gene; V was cut back by 0 bases and J by 5 bases. The germline CDR1 and CDR2 sequences are SGHNT and YENEEA. CDR3 bases: TGTGCCAGCAGCTTAGATGCTAGCGGAGGGACCGGGGAGCTGTTTTTT. It codes for CASSLDASGGTGELFF.

Points on this clonotype: A much larger clone differs by one base, so this may be a read error. CDR3 sequence reads: CASSSPGLRKIQYF. CDR3 DNA: TGTGCCAGCAGTTCACCGGGACTGCGAAAGATCCAGTACTTC. The chain employs TRBV28 and TRBJ2-5; D may be TRBD2 (6 bases). This CDR3 region has 14 residues. In germline, CDR1 is MDHEN, CDR2 SYDVKM. The germline V and J ends were trimmed by 4 bases and 10 bases, with 19 bases remaining between them.

This clonotype was observed at least ten times. The chain has TRBV11-2 and TRBJ1-4; TRBD1 agrees at 10 bases. The length of the CDR3 is 16 residues. Germline V lookup: CDR1 SGHAT, CDR2 FQNNGV. The V gene end was trimmed by 8 bases and the J gene end by 8 bases; junction bases not matched to a gene: 14. The CDR3 protein is CASAFSPGQGREKLFF. CDR3 DNA sequence: TGTGCCAGCGCCTTCTCCCCGGGACAGGGGAGAGAAAAACTGTTTTTT.

The sample holds many counts of this clonotype. The V gene is TRBV4-3, the J gene TRBJ1-5, with unresolved D. CDR1 LGHNA and CDR2 YSLEER come from the germline V gene. The CDR3 covers 15 residues. V was clipped by 0 bases and J by 0 bases, with 6 bases between them. CDR3 sequence: CASSQDRDSNQPQHF. The DNA for the CDR3 is TGCGCCAGCAGCCAAGATCGGGATAGCAATCAGCCCCAGCATTTT.

This clonotype was picked up many times. This chain links TRBV11-3 with TRBJ2-3; 9 positions match TRBD1. Looked up from germline, CDR1 is SGHNT and CDR2 is YENEEA. This CDR3 spans 16 amino acids. With 0 bases clipped from V and 4 bases from J, the junction kept 5 bases outside the gene matches. The CDR3 here is CASSLDTGQGPDTQYF. In nucleotides, the CDR3 is TGTGCCAGCAGCTTAGATACAGGACAGGGGCCAGATACGCAGTATTTT.

This clonotype was observed a few times. This chain joins TRBV5-4 and TRBJ2-1; D perhaps matches TRBD1 (5 bases). Germline V gives CDR1 SGHNT, CDR2 YYREEE (reference sequence). There are 16 residues in the CDR3. V lost 2 bases and J lost 8, with 20 bases in between. The CDR3 DNA follows: TGTGCCAGCAGCTTCAAGGCAGGGTCGGGCAGCGATGAGCAGTTCTTC. Translation gives CASSFKAGSGSDEQFF.

This clonotype turned up a few times. The rearrangement uses TRBV9 and TRBJ2-6; maybe TRBD2 (7 bases). Trimming stripped 3 bases from V and 3 bases from J, with 16 bases between. Per the germline V gene, CDR1 is SGDLS and CDR2 is YYNGEE. The CDR3 has 17 amino acids. CDR3 region: CASSATGTGGGANVLTF. The CDR3 DNA reads TGTGCCAGCAGCGCGACAGGAACGGGGGGTGGGGCCAACGTCCTGACTTTC.